Listed below are T cell receptor beta chains from one sample, sequenced in a study of OX40 agonist ivuxolimab in advanced cancers. Only in-frame clones appear in the TCRdb table, and some are missing; sequencing was by immunoSEQ multiplex PCR. The sample gives approximately 12,000 clones, 75% to 95% of which show up once; about 70% is in the top ten. The source was CD4+ or CD8+ T cells sorted from blood, collected in a trial of the OX40 agonist ivuxolimab. These receptors all stem from an adult with an advanced solid tumor such as melanoma, head and neck, liver or kidney cancer. The CDR3 runs from the conserved cysteine through the conserved F or W. Each record gives: CDR3 protein, J gene, V gene.

cdr3_aa: CASSDGQPGAMTSYEQYF; j_call: TRBJ2-7; v_call: TRBV10-1
cdr3_aa: CASSLLDSPLTYNEQFF; j_call: TRBJ2-1; v_call: TRBV5-6
cdr3_aa: CASSLAGTGQYTGELFF; j_call: TRBJ2-2; v_call: TRBV7-6
cdr3_aa: CASSFPTINSPLHF; j_call: TRBJ1-6; v_call: TRBV27
cdr3_aa: CASSHPQETQYF; j_call: TRBJ2-5; v_call: TRBV4-1
cdr3_aa: CASSETALAGGSYEQYF; j_call: TRBJ2-7; v_call: TRBV10-2
cdr3_aa: CASSLTGWVTGELFF; j_call: TRBJ2-2; v_call: TRBV7-3
cdr3_aa: CASSSPPAGQGVYEQYF; j_call: TRBJ2-7; v_call: TRBV7-9
cdr3_aa: CASSLESGREVYGYTF; j_call: TRBJ1-2; v_call: TRBV7-9
cdr3_aa: CASSLDRGYEQYF; j_call: TRBJ2-7; v_call: TRBV4-3
cdr3_aa: CASSQEEPNFFLGNTIYF; j_call: TRBJ1-3; v_call: TRBV4-1
cdr3_aa: CASSQSLPELPYGYTF; j_call: TRBJ1-2; v_call: TRBV4-1
cdr3_aa: CASSGATGGTGELFF; j_call: TRBJ2-2; v_call: TRBV9
cdr3_aa: CASSLVAEAYEQYF; j_call: TRBJ2-7; v_call: TRBV5-1
cdr3_aa: CASSPWDYTDTQYF; j_call: TRBJ2-3; v_call: TRBV18
cdr3_aa: CASRQLEGTYNEQFF; j_call: TRBJ2-1; v_call: TRBV4-2
cdr3_aa: CASSVGAPGQEAEQYF; j_call: TRBJ2-7; v_call: TRBV9
cdr3_aa: CASSETGTYGYTF; j_call: TRBJ1-2; v_call: TRBV6-1
cdr3_aa: CASSPLRGEAFF; j_call: TRBJ1-1; v_call: TRBV7-6
cdr3_aa: CASSNTLGQSRANVLTF; j_call: TRBJ2-6; v_call: TRBV7-1
cdr3_aa: CSVADRAEAFF; j_call: TRBJ1-1; v_call: TRBV29-1
cdr3_aa: CASSPPGLAGETEQYF; j_call: TRBJ2-7; v_call: TRBV11-3
cdr3_aa: CASSFDSLQETQYF; j_call: TRBJ2-5; v_call: TRBV7-9
cdr3_aa: CASSLTGYGYTF; j_call: TRBJ1-2; v_call: TRBV6-5
cdr3_aa: CASSGGLARNTGELFF; j_call: TRBJ2-2; v_call: TRBV9
cdr3_aa: CASSVLRETKNIQYF; j_call: TRBJ2-4; v_call: TRBV27
cdr3_aa: CASSQVWTGGPDIQYF; j_call: TRBJ2-4; v_call: TRBV4-3
cdr3_aa: CASSYLDGGYNEQFF; j_call: TRBJ2-1; v_call: TRBV6-5
cdr3_aa: CASSPQGASGWYQPQHF; j_call: TRBJ1-5; v_call: TRBV23-1
cdr3_aa: CASSLALGVGGELFF; j_call: TRBJ2-2; v_call: TRBV6-5
cdr3_aa: CASSADPGQGEGEAFF; j_call: TRBJ1-1; v_call: TRBV9
cdr3_aa: CASSQGEQFF; j_call: TRBJ2-1; v_call: TRBV4-1
cdr3_aa: CASSARQGGAYEQYF; j_call: TRBJ2-7; v_call: TRBV9
cdr3_aa: CASSLEDYEQYF; j_call: TRBJ2-7; v_call: TRBV11-3
cdr3_aa: CASSLGGLGNTEAFF; j_call: TRBJ1-1; v_call: TRBV7-3
cdr3_aa: CASSDRWNEQFF; j_call: TRBJ2-1; v_call: TRBV11-2